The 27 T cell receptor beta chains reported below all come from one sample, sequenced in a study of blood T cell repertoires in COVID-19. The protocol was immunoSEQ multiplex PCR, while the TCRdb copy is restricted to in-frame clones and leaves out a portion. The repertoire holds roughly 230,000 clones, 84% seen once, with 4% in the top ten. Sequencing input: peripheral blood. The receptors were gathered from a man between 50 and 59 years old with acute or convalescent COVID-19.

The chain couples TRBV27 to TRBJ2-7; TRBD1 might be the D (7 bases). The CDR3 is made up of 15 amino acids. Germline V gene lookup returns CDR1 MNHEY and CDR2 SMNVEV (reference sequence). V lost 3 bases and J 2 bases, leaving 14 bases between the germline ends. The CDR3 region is CASSFAGTATYEQYF. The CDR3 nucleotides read TGTGCCAGCAGTTTCGCGGGGACAGCCACCTACGAGCAGTACTTC.

The CDR3 nucleotides are TGTGCCAGCAGCTTAATGGCGGGGGCAAACACCGGGGAGCTGTTTTTT. It specifies CASSLMAGANTGELFF. The chain links TRBV7-3 to TRBJ2-2; possible D gene TRBD2, 7 bases. V dropped 1 base and J dropped 2 bases, with 11 bases sitting between them. Germline CDR1 and CDR2: SGHTA and FQGTGA. CDR3 length: 16 amino acids.

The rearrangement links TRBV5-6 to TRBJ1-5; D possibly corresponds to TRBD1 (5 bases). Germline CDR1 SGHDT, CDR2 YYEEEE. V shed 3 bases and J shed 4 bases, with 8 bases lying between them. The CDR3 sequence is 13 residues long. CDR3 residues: CASSSSGNQPQHF. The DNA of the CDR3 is TGTGCCAGCAGCTCATCAGGGAATCAGCCCCAGCATTTT. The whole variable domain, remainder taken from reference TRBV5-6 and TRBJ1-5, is DAGVTQSPTHLIKTRGQQVTLRCSPKSGHDTVSWYQQALGQGPQFIFQYYEEEERQRGNFPDRFSGHQFPNYSSELNVNALLLGDSALYLCASSSSGNQPQHFGDGTRLSIL.

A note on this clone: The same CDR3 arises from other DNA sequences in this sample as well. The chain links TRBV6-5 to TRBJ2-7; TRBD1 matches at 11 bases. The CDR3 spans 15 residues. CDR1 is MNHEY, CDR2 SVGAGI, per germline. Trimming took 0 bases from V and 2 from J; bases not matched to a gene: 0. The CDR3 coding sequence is TGTGCCAGCAGTTACTCGGGACAGGGGGCCTACGAGCAGTACTTC. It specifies CASSYSGQGAYEQYF.

The CDR3 sequence is CASSDSTTNEKLFF. The CDR3 DNA sequence: TGTGCCAGCAGTGACAGTACAACTAATGAAAAACTGTTTTTT. The chain has TRBV25-1 and TRBJ1-4; D unresolved. The CDR3 totals 14 residues. Germline V gene lookup returns CDR1 MGHDK and CDR2 SYGVNS. The V gene lost 3 bases and the J gene lost 0 bases, with 5 bases spanning the gap.

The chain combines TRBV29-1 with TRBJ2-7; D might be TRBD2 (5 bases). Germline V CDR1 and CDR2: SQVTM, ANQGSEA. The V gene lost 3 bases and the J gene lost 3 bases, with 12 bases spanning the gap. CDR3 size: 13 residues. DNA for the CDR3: TGCAGCGTTGAGGCAGGTGAGGGCTACGAGCAGTACTTC. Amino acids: CSVEAGEGYEQYF.

The CDR3 reads CASSRGQANYGYTF. The CDR3 DNA sequence: TGTGCCAGCAGTCGCGGACAGGCTAACTATGGCTACACCTTC. This chain links TRBV25-1 with TRBJ1-2; 7 bases align to TRBD1. Trimming removed 5 bases from V and 0 bases from J; junction bases left unmatched: 3. The CDR3 length is 14 residues. The germline V gene encodes CDR1 MGHDK and CDR2 SYGVNS.

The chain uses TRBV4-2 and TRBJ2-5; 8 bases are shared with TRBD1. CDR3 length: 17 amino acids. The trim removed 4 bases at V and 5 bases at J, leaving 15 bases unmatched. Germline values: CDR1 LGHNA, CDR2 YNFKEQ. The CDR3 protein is CASSLAGAAGGAETQYF. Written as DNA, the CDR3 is TGTGCCAGCAGCCTCGCAGGGGCGGCAGGGGGCGCGGAGACCCAGTACTTC.

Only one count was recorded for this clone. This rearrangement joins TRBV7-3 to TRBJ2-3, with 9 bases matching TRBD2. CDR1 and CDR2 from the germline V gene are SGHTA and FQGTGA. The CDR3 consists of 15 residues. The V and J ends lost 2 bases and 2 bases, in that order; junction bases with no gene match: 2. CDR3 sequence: CASSLGGRVTDTQYF. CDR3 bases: TGTGCCAGCAGCTTAGGCGGGAGGGTCACAGATACGCAGTATTTT.

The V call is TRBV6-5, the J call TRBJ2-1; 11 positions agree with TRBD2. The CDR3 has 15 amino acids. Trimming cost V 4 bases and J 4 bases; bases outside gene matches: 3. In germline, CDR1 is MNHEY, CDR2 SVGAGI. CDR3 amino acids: CASSSASGGYNEQFF. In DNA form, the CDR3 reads TGTGCCAGCAGTTCGGCTAGCGGGGGGTACAATGAGCAGTTCTTC.

The DNA of the CDR3 is TGTGCCAGCAGCCAATCCTTCTTTGGGACAGGGGACCGTCAGCCCCAGCATTTT. Its protein is CASSQSFFGTGDRQPQHF. The chain combines TRBV16 with TRBJ1-5, with TRBD1 matching over 10 bases. There are 18 residues in the CDR3. CDR1 is KGHSY, CDR2 FQNENV, per germline. V was clipped by 0 bases and J by 6 bases; unmatched bases: 11.

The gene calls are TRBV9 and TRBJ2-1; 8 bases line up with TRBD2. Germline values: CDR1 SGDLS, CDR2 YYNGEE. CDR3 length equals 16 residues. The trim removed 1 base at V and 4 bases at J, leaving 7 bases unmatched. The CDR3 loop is CASSVPAGVEYNEQFF. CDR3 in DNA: TGTGCCAGCAGCGTACCAGCGGGGGTTGAGTACAATGAGCAGTTCTTC.

Here the CDR3 reads CASRPGAGVGTGELFF. The CDR3 nucleotides are TGTGCCAGCAGACCCGGGGCAGGGGTAGGCACCGGGGAGCTGTTTTTT. The chain links TRBV9 to TRBJ2-2; D possibly corresponds to TRBD1 (6 bases). V dropped 5 bases and J dropped 4 bases, with 18 bases sitting between them. CDR3 size: 16 residues. CDR1 and CDR2 (germline): SGDLS, YYNGEE.

The CDR3 sequence: CASSSPTGRNTGELFF. The CDR3 DNA sequence: TGTGCCAGCAGCTCCCCGACAGGGCGGAACACCGGGGAGCTGTTTTTT. This sequence joins TRBV11-3 and TRBJ2-2; 7 nucleotides align to TRBD1. J was trimmed by 1 base and V by 4 bases; bases with no gene match: 6. This CDR3 comprises 16 residues. Germline V gene data show CDR1 as SGHNT and CDR2 as YENEEA.

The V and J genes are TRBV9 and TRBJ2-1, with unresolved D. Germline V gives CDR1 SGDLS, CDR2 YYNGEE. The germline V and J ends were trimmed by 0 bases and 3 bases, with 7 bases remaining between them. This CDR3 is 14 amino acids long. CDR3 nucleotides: TGTGCCAGCAGCGTAGGTGGCATCTACAATGAGCAGTTCTTC. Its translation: CASSVGGIYNEQFF.

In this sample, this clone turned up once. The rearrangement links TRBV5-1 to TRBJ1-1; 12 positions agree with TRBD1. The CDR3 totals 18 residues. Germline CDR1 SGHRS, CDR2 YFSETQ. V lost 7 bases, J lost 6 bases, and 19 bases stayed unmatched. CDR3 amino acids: CASRDRGRRNRGNAEAFF. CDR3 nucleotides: TGCGCCAGCCGGGACAGGGGGCGCAGGAATCGGGGTAACGCTGAAGCTTTCTTT.

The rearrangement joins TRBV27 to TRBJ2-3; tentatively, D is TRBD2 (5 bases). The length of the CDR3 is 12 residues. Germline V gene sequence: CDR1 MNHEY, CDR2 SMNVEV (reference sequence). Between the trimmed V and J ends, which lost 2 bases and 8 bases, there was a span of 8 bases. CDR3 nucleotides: TGTGCCAGCAGTTTACCGAGCGGTACGCAGTATTTT. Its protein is CASSLPSGTQYF.

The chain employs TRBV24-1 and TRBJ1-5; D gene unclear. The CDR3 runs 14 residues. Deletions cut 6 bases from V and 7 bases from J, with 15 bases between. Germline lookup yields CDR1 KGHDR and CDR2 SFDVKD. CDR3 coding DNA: TGTGCCACCAGTTTCCTCAGACCGGGGCAGCCCCAGCATTTT. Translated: CATSFLRPGQPQHF.

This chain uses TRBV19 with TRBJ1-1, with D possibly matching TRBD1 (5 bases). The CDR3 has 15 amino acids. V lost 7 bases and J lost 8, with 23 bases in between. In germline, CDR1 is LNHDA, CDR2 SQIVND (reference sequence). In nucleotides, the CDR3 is TGTGCCAGTACCCGACAAACAGGTTTTAGCTCGGAAGCTTTCTTT. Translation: CASTRQTGFSSEAFF.

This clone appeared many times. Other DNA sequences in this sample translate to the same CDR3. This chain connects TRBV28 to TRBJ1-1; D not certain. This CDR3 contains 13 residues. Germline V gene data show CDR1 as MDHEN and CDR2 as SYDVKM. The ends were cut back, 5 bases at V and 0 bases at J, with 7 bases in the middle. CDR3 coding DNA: TGTGCCAGCAGTAGCGGATTGAACACTGAAGCTTTCTTT. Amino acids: CASSSGLNTEAFF.

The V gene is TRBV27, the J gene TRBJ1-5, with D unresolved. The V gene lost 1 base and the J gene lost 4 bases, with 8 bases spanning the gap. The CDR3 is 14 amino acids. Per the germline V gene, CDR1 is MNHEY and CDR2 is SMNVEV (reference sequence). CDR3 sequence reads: CASSLLAGNQPQHF. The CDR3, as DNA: TGTGCCAGCAGTTTATTGGCGGGAAATCAGCCCCAGCATTTT.

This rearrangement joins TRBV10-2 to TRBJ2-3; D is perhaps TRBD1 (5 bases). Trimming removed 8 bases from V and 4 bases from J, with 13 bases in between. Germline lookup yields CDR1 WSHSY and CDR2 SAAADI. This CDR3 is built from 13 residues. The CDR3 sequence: CASRGRVADTQYF. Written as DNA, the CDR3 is TGCGCCAGCCGAGGCAGGGTAGCAGATACGCAGTATTTT.

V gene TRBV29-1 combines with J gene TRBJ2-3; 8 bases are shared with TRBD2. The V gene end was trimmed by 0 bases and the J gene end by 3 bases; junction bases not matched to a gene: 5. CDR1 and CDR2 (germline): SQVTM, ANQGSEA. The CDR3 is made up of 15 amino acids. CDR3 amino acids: CSVEDKREITDTQYF. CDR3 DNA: TGCAGCGTTGAAGATAAGCGGGAGATAACAGATACGCAGTATTTT.

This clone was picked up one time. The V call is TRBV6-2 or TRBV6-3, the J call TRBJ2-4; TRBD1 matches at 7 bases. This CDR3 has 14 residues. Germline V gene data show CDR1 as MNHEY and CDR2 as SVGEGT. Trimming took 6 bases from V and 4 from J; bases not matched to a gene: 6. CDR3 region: CASSLGTVKNIQYF. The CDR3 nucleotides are TGTGCCAGCAGCCTCGGGACAGTGAAAAACATTCAGTACTTC.

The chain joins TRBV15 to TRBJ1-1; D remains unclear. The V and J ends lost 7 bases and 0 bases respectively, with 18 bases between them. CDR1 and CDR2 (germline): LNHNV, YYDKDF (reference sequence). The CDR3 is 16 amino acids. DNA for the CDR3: TGTGCCACCAACGACCAGGTGTCACTGATGAACACTGAAGCTTTCTTT. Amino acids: CATNDQVSLMNTEAFF.

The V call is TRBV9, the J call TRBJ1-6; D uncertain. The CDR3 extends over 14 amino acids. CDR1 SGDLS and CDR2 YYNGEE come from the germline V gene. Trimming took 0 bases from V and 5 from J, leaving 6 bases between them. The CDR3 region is CASSVAGNNSPLHF. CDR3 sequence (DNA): TGTGCCAGCAGCGTAGCCGGGAATAATTCACCCCTCCACTTT.

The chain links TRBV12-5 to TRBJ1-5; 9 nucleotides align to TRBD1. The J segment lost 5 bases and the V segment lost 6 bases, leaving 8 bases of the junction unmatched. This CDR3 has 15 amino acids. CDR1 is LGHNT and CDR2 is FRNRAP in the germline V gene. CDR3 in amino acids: CASGGRDRDDQPQHF. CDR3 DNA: TGTGCTAGTGGGGGAAGGGACAGGGATGATCAGCCCCAGCATTTT.